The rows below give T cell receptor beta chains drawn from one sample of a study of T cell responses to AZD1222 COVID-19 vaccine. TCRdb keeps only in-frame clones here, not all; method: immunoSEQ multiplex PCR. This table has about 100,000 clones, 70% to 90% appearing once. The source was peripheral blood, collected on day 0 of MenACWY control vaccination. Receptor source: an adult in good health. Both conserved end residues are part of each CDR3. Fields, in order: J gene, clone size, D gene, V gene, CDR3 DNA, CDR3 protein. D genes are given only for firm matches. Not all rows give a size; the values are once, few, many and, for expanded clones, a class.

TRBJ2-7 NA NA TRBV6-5 TGTGCCAGCAGGCCTAGGTCCTCCTACGAGCAGTACTTC CASRPRSSYEQYF
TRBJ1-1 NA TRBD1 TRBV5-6 TGTGCCAGCAGCTTAGGACAGGCGTATCGGGGTGAAGCTTTCTTT CASSLGQAYRGEAFF
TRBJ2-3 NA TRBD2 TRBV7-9 TGTGCCAGCAGCTCGGGACTAGCTGGGGCAGATACGCAGTATTTT CASSSGLAGADTQYF
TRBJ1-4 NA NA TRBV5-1 TGCGCCAGCAGCTTGAGCACAGGGTCGAATGAAAAACTGTTTTTT CASSLSTGSNEKLFF
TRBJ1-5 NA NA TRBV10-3 TGTGCCATCAGCGAGGGCGGGAACCCACAGAATCAGCCCCAGCATTTT CAISEGGNPQNQPQHF
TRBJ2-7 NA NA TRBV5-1 TGCGCCAGCAGCTTGGACGGACAGTCCCCCTACGAGCAGTACTTC CASSLDGQSPYEQYF
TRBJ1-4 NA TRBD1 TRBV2 TGTGCCACCCAGGGGGTTGCAACTAATGAAAAACTGTTTTTT CATQGVATNEKLFF
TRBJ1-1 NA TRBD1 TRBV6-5 TGTGCCAGCAGCGACAGGGGGCTGAACACTGAAGCTTTCTTT CASSDRGLNTEAFF
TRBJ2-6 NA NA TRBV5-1 TGCGCCAGCAGCTTGGGGGCCTCTGGGGCCAACGTCCTGACTTTC CASSLGASGANVLTF
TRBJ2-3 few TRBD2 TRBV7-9 TGTGCCAGCAAAATAGCGGGGGGCCGGGAATCAGATACGCAGTATTTT CASKIAGGRESDTQYF
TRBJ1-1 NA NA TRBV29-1 TGCAGCGTTGAGCCGAGACTACACAACACTGAAGCTTTCTTT CSVEPRLHNTEAFF
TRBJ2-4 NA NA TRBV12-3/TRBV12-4 TGTGCCAGCAGTCTTCAAGACATTCAGTACTTC CASSLQDIQYF
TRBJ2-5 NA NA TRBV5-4 TGTGCCAGCAGTACGGGGAGTCAAGAGACCCAGTACTTC CASSTGSQETQYF
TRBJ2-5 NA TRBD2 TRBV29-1 TGCAGCGTTGAGCGAAGGACTAGCGGGAGTGGAGTGGGGACCCAGTACTTC CSVERRTSGSGVGTQYF